A single sample is the source of the 5 T cell receptor beta chains below, sequenced in a study of T cell changes during pregnancy in multiple sclerosis. The data were produced by immunoSEQ multiplex PCR, yet TCRdb's version contains in-frame clones alone and is incomplete. The sample lists approximately 69,000 clones; around 94% were seen once. The sample in question was peripheral blood, obtained in the third trimester of pregnancy. The receptors come from a female donor with multiple sclerosis, enrolled in a pregnancy study.

The CDR3 DNA is TGTGCCAGCGGTTCAGGTGAAGGGACAGGAGGCCGGGAGCTGTTTTTT. Translated, it gives CASGSGEGTGGRELFF. The rearrangement links TRBV11-1 to TRBJ2-2, with 8 positions matching TRBD1. The CDR3 sequence is 16 residues long. Trimming at V came to 8 bases and at J to 9 bases, leaving 17 bases not matched to a gene. CDR1 and CDR2 from the germline V gene are SGHAT and FQDESV (reference sequence).

The V gene is TRBV6-1, the J gene TRBJ1-5, with 8 bases identical to TRBD1. Germline assignment: CDR1 MNHNS and CDR2 SASEGT. The CDR3 totals 13 residues. V lost 6 bases and J lost 6; bases outside the gene matches: 4. As DNA, the CDR3 is TGTGCCAGCAGACGACAGGGGTTTCAGCCCCAGCATTTT. Its translation is CASRRQGFQPQHF.

This clone appeared a single time. This chain connects TRBV7-6 to TRBJ2-1; maybe TRBD2 (5 bases). In germline, CDR1 is SGHVS, CDR2 FNYEAQ. V gave up 5 bases and J gave up 7 bases, with 15 bases separating them. CDR3 length equals 14 residues. CDR3 in amino acids: CASSPDSERNEQFF. The CDR3 coding sequence is TGTGCCAGCAGCCCGGACTCTGAGAGGAATGAGCAGTTCTTC.

The DNA of the CDR3 is TGTGCCAGCAGCACGAGGGTTTCCGCCGAAGCTTTCTTT. This sequence encodes CASSTRVSAEAFF. V usage is TRBV6-6 and J usage is TRBJ1-1; D gene unclear. There are 13 residues in the CDR3. Between the trimmed V and J ends, which lost 6 bases and 8 bases, there was a span of 16 bases. Germline lookup yields CDR1 MNHNY and CDR2 SVGAGI (reference sequence).

The chain couples TRBV11-2 to TRBJ2-7; 8 bases are shared with TRBD1. J lost 3 bases, V lost 6 bases, and 4 bases had no gene match. This CDR3 is 13 amino acids long. Germline assignment: CDR1 SGHAT and CDR2 FQNNGV. The CDR3, as DNA: TGTGCCAGCAGTCGACAGGGGAGCTACGAGCAGTACTTC. It codes for CASSRQGSYEQYF.